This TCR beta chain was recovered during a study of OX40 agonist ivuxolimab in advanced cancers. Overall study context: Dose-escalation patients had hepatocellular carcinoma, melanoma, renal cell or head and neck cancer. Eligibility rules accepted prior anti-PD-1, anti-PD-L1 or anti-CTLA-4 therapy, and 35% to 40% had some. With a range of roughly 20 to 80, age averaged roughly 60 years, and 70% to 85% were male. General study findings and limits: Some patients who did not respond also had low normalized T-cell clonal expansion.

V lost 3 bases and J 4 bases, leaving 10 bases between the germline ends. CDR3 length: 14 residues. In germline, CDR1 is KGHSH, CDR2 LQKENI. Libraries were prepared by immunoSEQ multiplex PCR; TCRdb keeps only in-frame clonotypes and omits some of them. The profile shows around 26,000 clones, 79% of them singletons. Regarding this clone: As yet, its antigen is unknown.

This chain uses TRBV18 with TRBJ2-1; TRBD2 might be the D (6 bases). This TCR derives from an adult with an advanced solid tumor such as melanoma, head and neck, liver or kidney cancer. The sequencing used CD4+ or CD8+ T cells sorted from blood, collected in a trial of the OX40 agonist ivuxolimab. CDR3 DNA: TGTGCCAGCTCACCTCTAGCGAAATACAATGAGCAGTTCTTC. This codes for CASSPLAKYNEQFF.